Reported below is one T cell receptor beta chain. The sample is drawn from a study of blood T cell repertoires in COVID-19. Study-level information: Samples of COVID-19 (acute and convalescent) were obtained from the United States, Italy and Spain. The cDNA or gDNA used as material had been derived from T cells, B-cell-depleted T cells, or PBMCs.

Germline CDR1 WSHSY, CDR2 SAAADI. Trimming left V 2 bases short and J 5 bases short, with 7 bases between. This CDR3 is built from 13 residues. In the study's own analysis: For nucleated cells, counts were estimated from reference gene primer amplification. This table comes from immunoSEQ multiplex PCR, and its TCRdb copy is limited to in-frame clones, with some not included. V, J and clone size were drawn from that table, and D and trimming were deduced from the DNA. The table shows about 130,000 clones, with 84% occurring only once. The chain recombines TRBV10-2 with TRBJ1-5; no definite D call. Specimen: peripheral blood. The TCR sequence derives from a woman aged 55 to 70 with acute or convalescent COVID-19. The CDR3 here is CASSEGRYQPQHF. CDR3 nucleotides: TGCGCCAGCAGTGAGGGCCGATATCAGCCCCAGCATTTT.